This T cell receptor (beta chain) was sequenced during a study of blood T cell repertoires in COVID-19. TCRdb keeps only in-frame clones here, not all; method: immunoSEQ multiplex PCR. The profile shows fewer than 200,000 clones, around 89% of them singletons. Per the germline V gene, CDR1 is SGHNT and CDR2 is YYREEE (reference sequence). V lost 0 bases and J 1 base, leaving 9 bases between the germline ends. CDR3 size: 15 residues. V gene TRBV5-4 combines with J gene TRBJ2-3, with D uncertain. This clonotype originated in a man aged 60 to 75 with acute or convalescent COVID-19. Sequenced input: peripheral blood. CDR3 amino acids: CASSLVSVRTDTQYF. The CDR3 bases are TGTGCCAGCAGCTTGGTAAGCGTCCGCACAGATACGCAGTATTTT.